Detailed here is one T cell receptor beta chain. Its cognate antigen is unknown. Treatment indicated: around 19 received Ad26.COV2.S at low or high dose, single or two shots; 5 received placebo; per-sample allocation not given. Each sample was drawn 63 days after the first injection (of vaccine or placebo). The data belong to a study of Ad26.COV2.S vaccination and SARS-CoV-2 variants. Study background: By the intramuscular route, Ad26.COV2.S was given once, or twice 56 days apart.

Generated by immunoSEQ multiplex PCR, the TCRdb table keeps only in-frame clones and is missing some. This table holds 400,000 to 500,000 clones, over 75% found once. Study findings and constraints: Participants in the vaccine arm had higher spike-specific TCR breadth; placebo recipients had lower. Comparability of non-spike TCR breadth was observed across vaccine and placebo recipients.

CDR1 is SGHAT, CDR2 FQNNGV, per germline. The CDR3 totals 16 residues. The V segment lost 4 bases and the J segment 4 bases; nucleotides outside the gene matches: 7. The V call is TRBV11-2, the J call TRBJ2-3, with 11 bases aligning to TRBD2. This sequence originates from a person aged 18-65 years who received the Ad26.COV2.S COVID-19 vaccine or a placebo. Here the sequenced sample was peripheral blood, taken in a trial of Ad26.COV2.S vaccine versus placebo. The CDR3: CASSSISGGAPDTQYF. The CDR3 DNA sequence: TGTGCCAGCAGCTCAATTAGCGGGGGGGCGCCAGATACGCAGTATTTT. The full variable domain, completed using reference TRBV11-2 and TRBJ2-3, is EAGVAQSPRYKIIEKRQSVAFWCNPISGHATLYWYQQILGQGPKLLIQFQNNGVVDDSQLPKDRFSAERLKGVDSTLKIQPAKLEDSAVYLCASSSISGGAPDTQYFGPGTRLTVL.